This is a list of T cell receptor beta chains from one sample in a study of T cells in Graves' hyperthyroidism and ophthalmopathy. In TCRdb, the multiplex PCR reads were re-called with MiXCR into one record per CDR3 protein. The sample consists of some 200,000 distinct CDR3 sequences, roughly 17% of them appearing once. The specimen was blood. Every receptor here comes from a woman in her forties or fifties with Graves' hyperthyroidism. Both conserved end residues are trimmed from each CDR3.

TRBV28 | ASSPGWSSNEQF
TRBV29-1 | SVQDRGHGNTIY
TRBV11-2 | ASSLGLAGDGTQY
TRBV2 | ASSRSPETQY
TRBV19 | ASSEILSGGSGNTIY
TRBV28 | ASSLTGTSFTEAF
TRBV20-1 | SARDEGSGRAEQF
TRBV14 | VSSQERKAFWANVLT
TRBV19 | ASSKAWGDGYT
TRBV20-1 | SASLAAHTDTQY
TRBV27 | ASTLEGTQY
TRBV20-1 | SARGDHRNIQY
TRBV3-1 | ASSLQTGGRNIQY
TRBV11-2 | ASSLGQHTGSPYEQF
TRBV19 | ASSSRDSNQPQH
TRBV20-1 | SARGDYGYEQY
TRBV7-8 | ASSPPGSRGYGYT
TRBV7-7 | ASSRRETGKLF
TRBV9 | ASSQGLAGEVNNEQF
TRBV27 | ASSLSRGTGRGNQPQH
TRBV19 | ASSIMRESNEQF
TRBV28 | ASSLSAGRRSGYT
TRBV7-9 | ASSLWEDSQTEAF
TRBV5-1 | ASSPGHIGGAGGDSGYT
TRBV30 | AWEGAGRNTIY
TRBV5-1 | ASSWASTVEQF
TRBV18 | ASSSGTSVYNEQF
TRBV2 | ASSVANSNQPQH
TRBV7-9 | ASSYPGQGATYEQY
TRBV6-5 | ASSYSGATNGYT
TRBV19 | ASSRDVYEQY
TRBV7-3 | ASSAQANTEAF
TRBV5-6 | ASSTISGRAYGYT
TRBV6-4 | ASSEDSYNEQF
TRBV20-1 | SARTGGGHGYT
TRBV7-3 | ASSYTGSGANVLT
TRBV4-1 | ASSQVGLAGQETQY
TRBV4-2 | ASSPGTSIGGKLF
TRBV11-2 | ASSLVTEREDNEQF
TRBV5-4 | ASSAGTDHSYEQY